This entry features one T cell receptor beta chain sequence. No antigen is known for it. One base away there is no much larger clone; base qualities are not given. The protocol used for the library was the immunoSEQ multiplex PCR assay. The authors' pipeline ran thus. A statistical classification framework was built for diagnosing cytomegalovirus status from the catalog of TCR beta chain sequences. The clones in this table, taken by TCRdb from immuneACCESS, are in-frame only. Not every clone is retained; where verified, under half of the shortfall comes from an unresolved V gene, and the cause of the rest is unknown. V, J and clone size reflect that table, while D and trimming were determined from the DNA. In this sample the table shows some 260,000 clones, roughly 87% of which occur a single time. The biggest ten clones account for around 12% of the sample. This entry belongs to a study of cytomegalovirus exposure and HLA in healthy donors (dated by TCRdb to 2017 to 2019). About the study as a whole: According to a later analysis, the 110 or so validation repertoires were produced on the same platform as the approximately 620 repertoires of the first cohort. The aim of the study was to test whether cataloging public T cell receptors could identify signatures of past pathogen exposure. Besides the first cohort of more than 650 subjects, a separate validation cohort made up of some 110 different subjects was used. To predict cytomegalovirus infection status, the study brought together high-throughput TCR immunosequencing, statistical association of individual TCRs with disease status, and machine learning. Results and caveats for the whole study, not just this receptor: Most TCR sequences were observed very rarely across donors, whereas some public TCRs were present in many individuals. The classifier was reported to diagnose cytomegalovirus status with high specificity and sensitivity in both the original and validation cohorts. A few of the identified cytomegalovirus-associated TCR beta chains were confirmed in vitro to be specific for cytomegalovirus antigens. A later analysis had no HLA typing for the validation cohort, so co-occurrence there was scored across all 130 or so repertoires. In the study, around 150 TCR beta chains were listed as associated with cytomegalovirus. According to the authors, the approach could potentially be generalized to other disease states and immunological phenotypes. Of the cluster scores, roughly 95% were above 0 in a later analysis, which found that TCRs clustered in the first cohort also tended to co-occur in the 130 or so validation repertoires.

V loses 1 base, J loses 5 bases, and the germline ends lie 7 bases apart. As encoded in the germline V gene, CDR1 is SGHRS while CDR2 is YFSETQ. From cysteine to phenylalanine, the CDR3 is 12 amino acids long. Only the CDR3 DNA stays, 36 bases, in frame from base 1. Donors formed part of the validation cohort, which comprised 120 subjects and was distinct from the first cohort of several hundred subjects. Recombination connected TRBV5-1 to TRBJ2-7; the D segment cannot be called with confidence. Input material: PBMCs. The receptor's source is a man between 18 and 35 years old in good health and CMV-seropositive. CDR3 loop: CASSLSGDEQYF. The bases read TGCGCCAGCAGCTTGTCCGGCGACGAGCAGTACTTC. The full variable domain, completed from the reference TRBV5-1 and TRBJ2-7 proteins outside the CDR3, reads KAGVTQTPRYLIKTRGQQVTLSCSPISGHRSVSWYQQTPGQGLQFLFEYFSETQRNKGNFPGRFSGRQFSNSRSEMNVSTLELGDSALYLCASSLSGDEQYFGPGTRLTVT.